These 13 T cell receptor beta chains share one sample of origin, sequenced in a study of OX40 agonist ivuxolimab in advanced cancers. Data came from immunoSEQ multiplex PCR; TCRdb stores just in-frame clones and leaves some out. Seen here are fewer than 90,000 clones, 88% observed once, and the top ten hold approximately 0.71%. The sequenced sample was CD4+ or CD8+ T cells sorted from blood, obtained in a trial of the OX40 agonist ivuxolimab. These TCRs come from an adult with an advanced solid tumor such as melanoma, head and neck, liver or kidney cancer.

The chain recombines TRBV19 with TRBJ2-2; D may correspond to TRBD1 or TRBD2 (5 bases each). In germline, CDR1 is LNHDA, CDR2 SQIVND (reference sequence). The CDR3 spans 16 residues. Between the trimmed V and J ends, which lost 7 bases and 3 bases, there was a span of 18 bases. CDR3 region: CASTEGWGRDTGELFF. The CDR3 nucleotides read TGTGCCAGTACCGAGGGTTGGGGCAGAGACACCGGGGAGCTGTTTTTT.

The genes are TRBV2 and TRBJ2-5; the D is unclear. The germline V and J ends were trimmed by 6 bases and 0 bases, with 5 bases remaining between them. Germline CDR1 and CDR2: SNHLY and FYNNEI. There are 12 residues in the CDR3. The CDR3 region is CASRTDQETQYF. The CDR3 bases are TGTGCCAGCAGGACGGACCAAGAGACCCAGTACTTC. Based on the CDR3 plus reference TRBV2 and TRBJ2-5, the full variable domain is EPEVTQTPSHQVTQMGQEVILRCVPISNHLYFYWYRQILGQKVEFLVSFYNNEISEKSEIFDDQFSVERPDGSNFTLKIRSTKLEDSAMYFCASRTDQETQYFGPGTRLLVL.

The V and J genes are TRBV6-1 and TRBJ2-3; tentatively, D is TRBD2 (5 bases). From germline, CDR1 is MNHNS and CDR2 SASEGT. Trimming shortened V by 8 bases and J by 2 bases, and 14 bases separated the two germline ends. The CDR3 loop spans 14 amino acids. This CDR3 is CASRPAGATDTQYF. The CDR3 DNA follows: TGTGCCAGCCGACCCGCGGGTGCCACAGATACGCAGTATTTT.

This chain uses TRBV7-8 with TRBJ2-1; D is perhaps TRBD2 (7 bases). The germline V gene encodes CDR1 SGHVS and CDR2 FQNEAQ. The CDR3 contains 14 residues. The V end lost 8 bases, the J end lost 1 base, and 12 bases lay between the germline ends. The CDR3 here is CASRGAISYNEQFF. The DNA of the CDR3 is TGTGCCAGCCGGGGGGCTATATCCTACAATGAGCAGTTCTTC.

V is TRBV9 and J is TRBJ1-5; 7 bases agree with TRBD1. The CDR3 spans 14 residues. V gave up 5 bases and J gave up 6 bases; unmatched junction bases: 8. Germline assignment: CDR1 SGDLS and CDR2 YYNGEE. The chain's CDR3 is CASSPTGDRQPQHF. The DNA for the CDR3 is TGTGCCAGCAGTCCTACAGGGGACCGTCAGCCCCAGCATTTT. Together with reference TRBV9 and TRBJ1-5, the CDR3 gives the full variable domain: DSGVTQTPKHLITATGQRVTLRCSPRSGDLSVYWYQQSLDQGLQFLIQYYNGEERAKGNILERFSAQQFPDLHSELNLSSLELGDSALYFCASSPTGDRQPQHFGDGTRLSIL.

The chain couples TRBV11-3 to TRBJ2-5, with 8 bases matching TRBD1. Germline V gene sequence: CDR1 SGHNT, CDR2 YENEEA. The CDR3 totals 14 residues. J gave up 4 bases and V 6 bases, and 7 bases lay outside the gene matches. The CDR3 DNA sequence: TGTGCCAGCAGTTCCGGGACAGGACGAGAGACCCAGTACTTC. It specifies CASSSGTGRETQYF.

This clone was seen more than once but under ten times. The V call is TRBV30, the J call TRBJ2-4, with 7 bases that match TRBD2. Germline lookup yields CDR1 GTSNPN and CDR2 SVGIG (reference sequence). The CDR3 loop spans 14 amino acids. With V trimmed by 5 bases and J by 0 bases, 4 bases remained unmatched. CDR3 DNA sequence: TGTGCCTGGCTAGCGGACCTAGCCAAAAACATTCAGTACTTC. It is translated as CAWLADLAKNIQYF.

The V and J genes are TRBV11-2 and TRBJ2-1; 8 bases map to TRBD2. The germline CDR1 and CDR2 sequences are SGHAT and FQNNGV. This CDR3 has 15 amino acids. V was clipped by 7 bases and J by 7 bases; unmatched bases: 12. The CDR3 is CASTQEGSSGNEQFF. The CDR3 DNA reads TGTGCCAGCACCCAAGAGGGGTCTAGCGGGAATGAGCAGTTCTTC.

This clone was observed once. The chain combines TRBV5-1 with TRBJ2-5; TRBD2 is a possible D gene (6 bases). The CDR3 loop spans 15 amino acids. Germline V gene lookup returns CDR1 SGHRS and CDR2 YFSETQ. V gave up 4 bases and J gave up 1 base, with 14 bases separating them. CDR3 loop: CASSGTPLPQETQYF. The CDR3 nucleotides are TGCGCCAGCAGCGGGACTCCCCTCCCCCAAGAGACCCAGTACTTC.

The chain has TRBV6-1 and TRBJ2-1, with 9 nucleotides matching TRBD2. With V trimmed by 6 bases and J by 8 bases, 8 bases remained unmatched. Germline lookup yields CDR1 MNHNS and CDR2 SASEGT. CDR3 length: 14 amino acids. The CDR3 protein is CASSPSGMVYEQFF. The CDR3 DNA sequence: TGTGCCAGCAGCCCTAGCGGGATGGTTTATGAGCAGTTCTTC.

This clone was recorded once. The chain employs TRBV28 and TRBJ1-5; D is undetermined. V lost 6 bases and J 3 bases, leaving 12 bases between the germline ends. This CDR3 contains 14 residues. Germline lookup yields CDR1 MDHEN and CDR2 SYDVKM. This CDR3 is CASRSEVTNQPQHF. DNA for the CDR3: TGTGCCAGCAGATCCGAGGTTACCAATCAGCCCCAGCATTTT.

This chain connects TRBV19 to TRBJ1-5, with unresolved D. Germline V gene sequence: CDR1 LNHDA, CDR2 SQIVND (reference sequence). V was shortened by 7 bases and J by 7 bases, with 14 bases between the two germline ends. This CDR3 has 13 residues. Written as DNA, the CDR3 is TGTGCCAGTAACCCTACGGGTATCCAGCCCCAGCATTTT. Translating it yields CASNPTGIQPQHF. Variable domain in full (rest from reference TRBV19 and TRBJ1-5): DGGITQSPKYLFRKEGQNVTLSCEQNLNHDAMYWYRQDPGQGLRLIYYSQIVNDFQKGDIAEGYSVSREKKESFPLTVTSAQKNPTAFYLCASNPTGIQPQHFGDGTRLSIL.

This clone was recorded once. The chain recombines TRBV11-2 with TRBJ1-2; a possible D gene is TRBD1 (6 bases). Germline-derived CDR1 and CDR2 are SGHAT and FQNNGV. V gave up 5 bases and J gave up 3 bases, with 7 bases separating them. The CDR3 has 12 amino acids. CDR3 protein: CASSRQDYGYTF. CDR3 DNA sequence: TGTGCCAGCAGCCGACAGGACTATGGCTACACCTTC.